Detailed here is one T cell receptor beta chain. Its antigen has not been determined. No much larger clone exists at a distance of one base, and base qualities are not known. At one collaborating source in Seattle, patients were enrolled during active infection and were followed longitudinally through the course of disease. Collaborating institutions collected whole blood in K2EDTA tubes following their own protocols. For TCRbeta analysis, collaborators shipped samples in one of three forms: frozen whole blood, isolated PBMCs, or DNA extracted from either of those sample types. This sample is drawn from a study of blood T cell repertoires in COVID-19 (dated by TCRdb to 2018 to 2021). In the study overall: The collaborator samples originated in the United States, Italy and Spain and spanned the acute and convalescent phases of COVID-19. The material from the prospective study consisted of cDNA or gDNA derived from T cells, B-cell-depleted T cells, or PBMCs. The dataset comprised deeply sampled blood TCRbeta repertoires from subjects exposed to, actively infected with, or recovered from COVID-19. The repertoires were made available in a free public database intended to serve as a resource for research on the immune response to SARS-CoV-2. The samples were drawn from two sources: the first 160 participants of the ongoing ImmuneRACE study, and over 950 subjects contributed by 6 global collaborators. Sample metadata almost always included a de-identified subject ID, COVID-19 status, age in years and sex. Where HLA class I and class II types were available, the types were taken from metadata supplied by the sample provider, not from assay-based typing.

Results the study describes overall, beyond this receptor: The amount of clinical and demographic metadata varied by source and participant and was provided uncurated.

TCRbeta CDR3 regions were amplified from genomic DNA by means of the immunoSEQ Assay, a bias-controlled multiplex PCR. Under the source paper's analysis protocol: Nucleated cell counts per sample were estimated from amplification of reference gene primers within the assay. Sequence reads were collapsed and filtered to measure the absolute abundance of every unique TCRbeta CDR3 rearrangement. Productive Simpson clonality was computed per sample as the square root of Simpson's diversity index over productive rearrangements. Not all clones reach the TCRdb copy of this immuneACCESS table, which keeps in-frame sequences only. Checked studies attribute under half of the gap to unresolved V genes and leave the rest unexplained. For V, J and clone size, that table is used; D and trimming come from the DNA. This sample comprises some 270,000 clones, 85% to 90% of them detected only once. The top ten constitute under 2.5% of the sample.

Sequenced: peripheral blood. This TCR derives from a woman aged 55-70 years with COVID-19, enrolled during active disease.

The CDR3: CASSISGGAVTEAFF. The nucleotides are TGTGCCAGTAGTATTTCAGGGGGTGCGGTCACTGAAGCTTTCTTT. This receptor chain uses TRBV19 and TRBJ1-1; TRBD1 agrees with 7 junctional bases. From cysteine to phenylalanine, the CDR3 is 15 amino acids long. Only the CDR3 DNA stays, 45 bases, in frame from base 1. Compared with germline, V lacks 3 bases and J lacks 4 bases; bases without a gene match: 8. Via the germline V gene (reference sequence), CDR1 is LNHDA and CDR2 SQIVND.